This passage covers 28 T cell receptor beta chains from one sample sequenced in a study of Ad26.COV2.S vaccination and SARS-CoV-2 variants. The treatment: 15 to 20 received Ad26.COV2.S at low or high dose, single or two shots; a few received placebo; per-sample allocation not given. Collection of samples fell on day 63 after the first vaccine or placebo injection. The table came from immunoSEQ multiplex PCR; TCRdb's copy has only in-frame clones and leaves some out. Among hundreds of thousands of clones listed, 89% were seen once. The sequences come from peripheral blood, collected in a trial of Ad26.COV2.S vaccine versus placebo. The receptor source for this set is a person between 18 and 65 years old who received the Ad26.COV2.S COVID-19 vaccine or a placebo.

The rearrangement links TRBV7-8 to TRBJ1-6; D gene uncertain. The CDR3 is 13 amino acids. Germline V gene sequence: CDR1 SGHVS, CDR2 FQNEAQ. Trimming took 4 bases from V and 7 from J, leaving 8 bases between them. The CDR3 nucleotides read TGTGCCAGCAGCTCGACGCGGAATTCACCCCTCCACTTT. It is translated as CASSSTRNSPLHF.

This chain's CDR3 is CASSSRDRGQETQYF. The DNA of the CDR3 is TGTGCCAGCAGTTCCCGGGACAGGGGCCAAGAGACCCAGTACTTC. The V call is TRBV6-2 or TRBV6-3, the J call TRBJ2-5; 10 bases align to TRBD1. Germline assignment: CDR1 MNHEY and CDR2 SVGEGT. The CDR3 covers 15 residues. The V segment lost 4 bases and the J segment 1 base; nucleotides outside the gene matches: 3.

The CDR3 protein is CASSYRVYGRGEQYF. In DNA, the CDR3 is TGTGCCAGCAGTTACCGCGTCTACGGACGGGGGGAGCAGTACTTC. The chain recombines TRBV6-2 or TRBV6-3 with TRBJ2-7; D possibly corresponds to TRBD2 (6 bases). V lost 2 bases, J lost 7 bases, and 18 bases lay in between. Germline V gene data show CDR1 as MNHEY and CDR2 as SVGEGT. The CDR3 loop spans 15 amino acids.

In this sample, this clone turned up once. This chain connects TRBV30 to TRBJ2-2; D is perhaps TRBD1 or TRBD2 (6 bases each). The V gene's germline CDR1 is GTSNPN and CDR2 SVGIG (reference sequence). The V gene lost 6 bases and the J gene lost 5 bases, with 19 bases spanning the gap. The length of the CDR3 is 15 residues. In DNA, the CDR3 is TGTGCCTGCGCCTTCTGGGGGGCGGGGACCGGGGAGCTGTTTTTT. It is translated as CACAFWGAGTGELFF.

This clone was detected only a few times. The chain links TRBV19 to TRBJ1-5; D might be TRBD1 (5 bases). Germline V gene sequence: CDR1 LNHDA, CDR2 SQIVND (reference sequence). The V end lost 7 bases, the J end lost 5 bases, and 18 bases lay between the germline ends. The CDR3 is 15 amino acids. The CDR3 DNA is TGTGCCAGTAAATCACTCGGGGGATCCCATCAGCCCCAGCATTTT. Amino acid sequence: CASKSLGGSHQPQHF.

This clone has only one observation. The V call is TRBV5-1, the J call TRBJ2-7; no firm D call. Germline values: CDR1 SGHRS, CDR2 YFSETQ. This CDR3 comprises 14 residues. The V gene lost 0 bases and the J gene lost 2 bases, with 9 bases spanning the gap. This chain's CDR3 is CASSLDGGTYEQYF. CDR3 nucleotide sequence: TGCGCCAGCAGCTTGGATGGCGGAACCTACGAGCAGTACTTC. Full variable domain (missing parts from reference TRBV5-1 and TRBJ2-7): KAGVTQTPRYLIKTRGQQVTLSCSPISGHRSVSWYQQTPGQGLQFLFEYFSETQRNKGNFPGRFSGRQFSNSRSEMNVSTLELGDSALYLCASSLDGGTYEQYFGPGTRLTVT.

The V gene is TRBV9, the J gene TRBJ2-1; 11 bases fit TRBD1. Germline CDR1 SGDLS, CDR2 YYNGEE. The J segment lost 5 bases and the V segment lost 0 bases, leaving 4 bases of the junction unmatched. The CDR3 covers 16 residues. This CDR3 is CASSVGPGQGDNEQFF. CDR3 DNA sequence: TGTGCCAGCAGCGTAGGGCCGGGACAGGGGGACAATGAGCAGTTCTTC.

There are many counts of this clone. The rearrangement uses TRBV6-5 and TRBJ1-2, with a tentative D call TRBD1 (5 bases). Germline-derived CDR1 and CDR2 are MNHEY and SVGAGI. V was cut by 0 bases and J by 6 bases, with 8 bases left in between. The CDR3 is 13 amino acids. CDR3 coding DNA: TGTGCCAGCAGTTACTCCGGGACGGATGGCTACACCTTC. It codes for CASSYSGTDGYTF.

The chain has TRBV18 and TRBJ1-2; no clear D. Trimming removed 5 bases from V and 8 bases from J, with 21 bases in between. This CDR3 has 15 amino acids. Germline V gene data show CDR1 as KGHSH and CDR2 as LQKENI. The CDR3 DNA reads TGTGCCAGCTCAACTTACGCGGGATCCCCAAGGGGCTACACCTTC. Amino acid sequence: CASSTYAGSPRGYTF.

The CDR3 DNA follows: TGTGCCAGCAGCTTAGCCAGTGGGGCGGGACGCACAGATACGCAGTATTTT. Amino acids: CASSLASGAGRTDTQYF. This sequence joins TRBV7-2 and TRBJ2-3; D is perhaps TRBD2 (6 bases). The CDR3 is 17 amino acids. Trimming removed 0 bases from V and 1 base from J, with 14 bases in between. CDR1 and CDR2 from the germline V gene are SGHTA and FQGNSA.

CDR3 nucleotide sequence: TGTGCCAGCAGTGTAAGACAGGCGACACCCTATGGCTACACCTTC. Protein: CASSVRQATPYGYTF. The chain is built from TRBV2 and TRBJ1-2; TRBD1 might be the D (6 bases). The CDR3 runs 15 residues. CDR1 and CDR2 (germline): SNHLY, FYNNEI. V was clipped by 4 bases and J by 4 bases, with 16 bases between them.

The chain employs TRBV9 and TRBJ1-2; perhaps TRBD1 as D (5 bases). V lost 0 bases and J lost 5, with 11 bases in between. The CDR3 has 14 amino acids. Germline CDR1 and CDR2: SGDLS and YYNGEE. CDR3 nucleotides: TGTGCCAGCAGCGTAGTGGCAGGGTTTTATGGCTACACCTTC. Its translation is CASSVVAGFYGYTF.

In DNA, the CDR3 is TGTGCCAGCAGTTGGGGACAGGGGGGCGACTATGGCTACACCTTC. Amino acid sequence: CASSWGQGGDYGYTF. The V gene is TRBV28, the J gene TRBJ1-2; TRBD1 matches at 11 bases. Germline loops: CDR1 MDHEN, CDR2 SYDVKM. The CDR3 has 15 amino acids. J gave up 3 bases and V 4 bases, and 4 bases lay outside the gene matches.

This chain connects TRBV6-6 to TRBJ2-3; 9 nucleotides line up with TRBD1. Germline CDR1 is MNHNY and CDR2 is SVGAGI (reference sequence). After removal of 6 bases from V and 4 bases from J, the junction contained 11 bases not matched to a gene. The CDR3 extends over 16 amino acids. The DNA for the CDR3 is TGTGCCAGCAGGCGACCACAGGGGGCGAAGCCAGATACGCAGTATTTT. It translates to CASRRPQGAKPDTQYF.

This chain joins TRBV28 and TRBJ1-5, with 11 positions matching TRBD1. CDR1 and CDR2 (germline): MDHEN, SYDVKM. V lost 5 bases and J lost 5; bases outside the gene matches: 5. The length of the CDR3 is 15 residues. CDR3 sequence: CASSTGQGAYQPQHF. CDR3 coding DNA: TGTGCCAGCAGTACCGGACAGGGGGCTTATCAGCCCCAGCATTTT.

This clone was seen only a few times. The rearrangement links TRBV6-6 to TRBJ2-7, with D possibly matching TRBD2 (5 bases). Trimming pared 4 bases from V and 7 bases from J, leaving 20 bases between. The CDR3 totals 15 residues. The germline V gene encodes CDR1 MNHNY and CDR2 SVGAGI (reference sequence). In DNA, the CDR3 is TGTGCCAGCAGTTTCCAACCACTAGGACTTCAAGAGCAGTACGTC. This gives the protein CASSFQPLGLQEQYV.

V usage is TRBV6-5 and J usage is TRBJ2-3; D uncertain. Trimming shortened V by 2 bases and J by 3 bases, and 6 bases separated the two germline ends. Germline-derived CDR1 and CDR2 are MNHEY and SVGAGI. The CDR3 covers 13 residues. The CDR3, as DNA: TGTGCCAGCAGTTACCGCGAGACAGATACGCAGTATTTT. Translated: CASSYRETDTQYF.

The CDR3 protein is CASSLRAVSGNTIYF. CDR3 in DNA: TGCGCCAGCAGCTTGAGGGCTGTTTCTGGAAACACCATATATTTT. The V call is TRBV5-1, the J call TRBJ1-3; D is undetermined. This CDR3 spans 15 amino acids. V shed 1 base and J shed 1 base, with 9 bases lying between them. CDR1 is SGHRS and CDR2 is YFSETQ in the germline V gene.

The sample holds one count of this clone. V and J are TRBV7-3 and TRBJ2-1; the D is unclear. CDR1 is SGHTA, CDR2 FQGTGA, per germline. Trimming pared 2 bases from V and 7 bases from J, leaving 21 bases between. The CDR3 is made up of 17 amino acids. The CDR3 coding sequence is TGTGCCAGCAGCTTAGGTATATGGCGGAAAGGTGATAATGAGCAGTTCTTC. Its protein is CASSLGIWRKGDNEQFF.

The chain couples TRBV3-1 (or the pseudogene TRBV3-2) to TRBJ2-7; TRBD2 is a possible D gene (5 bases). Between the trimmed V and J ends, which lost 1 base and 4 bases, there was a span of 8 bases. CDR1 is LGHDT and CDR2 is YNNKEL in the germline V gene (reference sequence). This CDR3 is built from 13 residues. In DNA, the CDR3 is TGTGCCAGCAGCCAAGCCGGAGGATACGAGCAGTACGTC. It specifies CASSQAGGYEQYV.

CDR3 nucleotides: TGTGCCAGCTCCCTCCAGCGGGACCCGAACACCGGGGAGCTGTTTTTT. Protein sequence: CASSLQRDPNTGELFF. This rearrangement joins TRBV18 to TRBJ2-2, with 7 positions matching TRBD2. Germline V gene lookup returns CDR1 KGHSH and CDR2 LQKENI. This CDR3 comprises 16 residues. Unmatched junction bases numbered 7, after V lost 6 bases and J lost 0 bases. The complete variable domain, with remaining parts taken from reference TRBV18 and TRBJ2-2, reads NAGVMQNPRHLVRRRGQEARLRCSPMKGHSHVYWYRQLPEEGLKFMVYLQKENIIDESGMPKERFSAEFPKEGPSILRIQQVVRGDSAAYFCASSLQRDPNTGELFFGEGSRLTVL.

As DNA, the CDR3 is TGTGCCAGCAGCCCTAGACAGGGGTCTGTCGAAAAACTGTTTTTT. Translated: CASSPRQGSVEKLFF. The rearrangement joins TRBV5-5 to TRBJ1-4, with TRBD1 identical over 8 bases. In germline, CDR1 is SGHKS, CDR2 YYEKEE (reference sequence). This CDR3 contains 15 residues. V shed 4 bases and J 8 bases; nucleotides not matched to a gene: 10.

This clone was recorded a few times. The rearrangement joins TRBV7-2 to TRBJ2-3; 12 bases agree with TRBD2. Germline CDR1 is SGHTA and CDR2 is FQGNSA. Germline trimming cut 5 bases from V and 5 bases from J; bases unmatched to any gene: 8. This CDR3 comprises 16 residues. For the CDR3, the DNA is TGTGCCAGCAGCGCCCGACTAGCGGGAGACGGAGATACGCAGTATTTT. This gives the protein CASSARLAGDGDTQYF.

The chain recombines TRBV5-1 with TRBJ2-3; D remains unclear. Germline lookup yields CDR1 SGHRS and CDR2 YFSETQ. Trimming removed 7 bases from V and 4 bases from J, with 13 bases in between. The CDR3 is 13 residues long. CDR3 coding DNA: TGCGCCAGCGGCACACCCGAAGCAGATACGCAGTATTTT. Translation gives CASGTPEADTQYF.

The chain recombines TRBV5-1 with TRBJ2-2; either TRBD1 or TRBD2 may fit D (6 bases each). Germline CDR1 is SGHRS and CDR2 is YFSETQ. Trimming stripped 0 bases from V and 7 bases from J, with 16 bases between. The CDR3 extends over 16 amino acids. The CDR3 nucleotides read TGCGCCAGCAGCTTGGCCGGGGGCCCACGAGGCGGGGAGCTGTTTTTT. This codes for CASSLAGGPRGGELFF.

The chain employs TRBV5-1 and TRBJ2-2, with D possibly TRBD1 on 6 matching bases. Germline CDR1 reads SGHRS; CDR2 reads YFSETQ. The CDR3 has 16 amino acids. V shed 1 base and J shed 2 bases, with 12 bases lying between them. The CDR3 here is CASSLYGTINTGELFF. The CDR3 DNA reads TGCGCCAGCAGCTTGTATGGGACAATAAACACCGGGGAGCTGTTTTTT. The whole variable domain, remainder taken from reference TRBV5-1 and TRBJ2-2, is KAGVTQTPRYLIKTRGQQVTLSCSPISGHRSVSWYQQTPGQGLQFLFEYFSETQRNKGNFPGRFSGRQFSNSRSEMNVSTLELGDSALYLCASSLYGTINTGELFFGEGSRLTVL.

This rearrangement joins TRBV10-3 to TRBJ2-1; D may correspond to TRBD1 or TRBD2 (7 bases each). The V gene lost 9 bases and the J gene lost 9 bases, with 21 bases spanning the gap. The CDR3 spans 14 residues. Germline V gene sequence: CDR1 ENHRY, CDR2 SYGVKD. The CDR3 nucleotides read TGTGCCATGGCGGGCAGGGGGGGATCAACTGAGCAGTTCTTC. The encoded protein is CAMAGRGGSTEQFF.

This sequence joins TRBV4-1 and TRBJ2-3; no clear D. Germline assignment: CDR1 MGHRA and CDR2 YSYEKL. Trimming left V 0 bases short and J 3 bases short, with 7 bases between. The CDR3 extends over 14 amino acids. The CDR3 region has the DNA TGCGCCAGCAGCCAAGATTCACGGACAGATACGCAGTATTTT. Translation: CASSQDSRTDTQYF.